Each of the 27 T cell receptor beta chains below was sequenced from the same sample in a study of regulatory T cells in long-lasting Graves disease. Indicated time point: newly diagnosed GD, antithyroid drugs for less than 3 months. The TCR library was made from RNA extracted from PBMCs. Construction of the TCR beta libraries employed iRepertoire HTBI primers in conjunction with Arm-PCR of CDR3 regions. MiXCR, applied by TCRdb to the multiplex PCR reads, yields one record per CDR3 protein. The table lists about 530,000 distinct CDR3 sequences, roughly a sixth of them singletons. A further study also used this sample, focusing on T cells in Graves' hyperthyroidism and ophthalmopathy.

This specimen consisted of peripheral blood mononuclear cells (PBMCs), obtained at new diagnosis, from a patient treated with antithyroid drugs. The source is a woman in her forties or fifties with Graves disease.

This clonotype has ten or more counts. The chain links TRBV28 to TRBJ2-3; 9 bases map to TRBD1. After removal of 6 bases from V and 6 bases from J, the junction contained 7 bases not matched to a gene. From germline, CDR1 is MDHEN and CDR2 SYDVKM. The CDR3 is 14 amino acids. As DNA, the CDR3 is TGTGCCAGCAGCTCCGGGACAGGGAGGGATACGCAGTATTTT. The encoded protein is CASSSGTGRDTQYF.

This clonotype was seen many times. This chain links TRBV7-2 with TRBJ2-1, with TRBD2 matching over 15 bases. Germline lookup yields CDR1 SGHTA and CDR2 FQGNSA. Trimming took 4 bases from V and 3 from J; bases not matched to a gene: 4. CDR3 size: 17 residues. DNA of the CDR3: TGTGCCAGCAGCTGGGGACTAGCGGGGGGTAGCTACAATGAGCAGTTCTTC. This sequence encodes CASSWGLAGGSYNEQFF.

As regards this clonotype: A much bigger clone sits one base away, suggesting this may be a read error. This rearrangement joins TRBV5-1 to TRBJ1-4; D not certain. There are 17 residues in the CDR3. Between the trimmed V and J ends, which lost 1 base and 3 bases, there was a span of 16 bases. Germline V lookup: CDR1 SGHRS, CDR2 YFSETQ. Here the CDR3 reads CASSLMSGPVANEKLFF. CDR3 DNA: TGCGCCAGCAGCTTGATGTCAGGACCCGTGGCTAATGAAAAACTGTTTTTT.

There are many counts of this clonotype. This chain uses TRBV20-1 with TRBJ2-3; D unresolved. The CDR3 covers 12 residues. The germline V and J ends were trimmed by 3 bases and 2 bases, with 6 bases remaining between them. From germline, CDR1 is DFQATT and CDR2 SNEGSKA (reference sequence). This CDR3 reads CSARATTDTQYF. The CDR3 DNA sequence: TGCAGTGCTAGGGCAACCACAGATACGCAGTATTTT.

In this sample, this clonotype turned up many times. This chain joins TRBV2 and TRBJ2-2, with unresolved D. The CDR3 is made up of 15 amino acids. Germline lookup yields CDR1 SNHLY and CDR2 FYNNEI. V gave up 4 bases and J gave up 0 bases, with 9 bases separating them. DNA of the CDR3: TGTGCCAGCAGTGCGCGGAGCACGAACACCGGGGAGCTGTTTTTT. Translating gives CASSARSTNTGELFF.

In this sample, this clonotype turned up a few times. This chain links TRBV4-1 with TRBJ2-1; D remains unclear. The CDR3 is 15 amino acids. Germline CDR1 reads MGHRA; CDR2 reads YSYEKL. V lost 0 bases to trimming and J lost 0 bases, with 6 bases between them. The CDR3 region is CASSQEEFSYNEQFF. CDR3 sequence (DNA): TGCGCCAGCAGCCAAGAGGAGTTCTCCTACAATGAGCAGTTCTTC.

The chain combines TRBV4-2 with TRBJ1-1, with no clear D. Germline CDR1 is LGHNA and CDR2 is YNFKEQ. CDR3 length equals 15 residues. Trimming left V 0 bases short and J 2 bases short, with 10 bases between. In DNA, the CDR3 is TGTGCCAGCAGCCAAGAGGATACCTTTAACACTGAAGCTTTCTTT. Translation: CASSQEDTFNTEAFF.

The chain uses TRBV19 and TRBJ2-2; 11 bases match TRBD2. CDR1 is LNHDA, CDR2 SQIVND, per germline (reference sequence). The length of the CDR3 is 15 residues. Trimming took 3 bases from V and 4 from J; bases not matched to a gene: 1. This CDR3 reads CASSMTSGTTGELFF. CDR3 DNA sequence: TGTGCCAGTAGTATGACTAGCGGGACCACCGGGGAGCTGTTTTTT.

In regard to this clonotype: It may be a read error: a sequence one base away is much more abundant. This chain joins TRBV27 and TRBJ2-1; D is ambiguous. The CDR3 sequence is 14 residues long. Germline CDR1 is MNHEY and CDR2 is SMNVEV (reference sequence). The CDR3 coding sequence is TGTGCCAGCACTGCGGCGCCCCACTACAATGAGCGGTTCTTC. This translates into CASTAAPHYNERFF.

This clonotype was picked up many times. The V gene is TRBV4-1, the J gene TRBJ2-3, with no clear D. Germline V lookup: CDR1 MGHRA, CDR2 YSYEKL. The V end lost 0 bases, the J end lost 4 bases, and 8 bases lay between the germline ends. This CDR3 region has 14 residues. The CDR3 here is CASSQDPGSDTQYF. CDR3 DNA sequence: TGCGCCAGCAGCCAAGATCCAGGATCAGATACGCAGTATTTT.

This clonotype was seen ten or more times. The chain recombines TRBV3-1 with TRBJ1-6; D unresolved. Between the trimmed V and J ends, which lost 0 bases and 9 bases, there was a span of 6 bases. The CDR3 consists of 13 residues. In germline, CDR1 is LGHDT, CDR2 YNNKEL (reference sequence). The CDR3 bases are TGTGCCAGCAGCCAAGATAGAGGTTCACCCCTCCACTTT. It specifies CASSQDRGSPLHF. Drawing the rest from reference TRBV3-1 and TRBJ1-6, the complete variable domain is DTAVSQTPKYLVTQMGNDKSIKCEQNLGHDTMYWYKQDSKKFLKIMFSYNNKELIINETVPNRFSPKSPDKAHLNLHINSLELGDSAVYFCASSQDRGSPLHFGNGTRLTVT.

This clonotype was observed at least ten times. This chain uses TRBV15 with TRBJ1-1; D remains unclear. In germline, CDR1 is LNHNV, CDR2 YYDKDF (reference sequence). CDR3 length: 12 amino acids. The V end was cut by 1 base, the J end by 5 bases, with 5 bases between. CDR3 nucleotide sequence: TGTGCCACCAGCAGAGTGAGGACTGAAGCTTTCTTT. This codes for CATSRVRTEAFF.

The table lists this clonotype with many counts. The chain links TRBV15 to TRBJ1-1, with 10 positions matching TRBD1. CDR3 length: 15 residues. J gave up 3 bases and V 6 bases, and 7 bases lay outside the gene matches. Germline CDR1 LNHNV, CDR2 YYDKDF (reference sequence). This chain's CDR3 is CATRGQGEGYTEAFF. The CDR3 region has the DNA TGTGCCACCAGAGGACAGGGGGAAGGGTACACTGAAGCTTTCTTT.

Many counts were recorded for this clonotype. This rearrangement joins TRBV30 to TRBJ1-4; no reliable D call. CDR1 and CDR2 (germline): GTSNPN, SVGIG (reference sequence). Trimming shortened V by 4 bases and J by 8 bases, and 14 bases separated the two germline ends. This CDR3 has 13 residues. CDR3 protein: CAWTDRVGEKLFF. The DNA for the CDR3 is TGTGCCTGGACGGATAGGGTGGGCGAAAAACTGTTTTTT.

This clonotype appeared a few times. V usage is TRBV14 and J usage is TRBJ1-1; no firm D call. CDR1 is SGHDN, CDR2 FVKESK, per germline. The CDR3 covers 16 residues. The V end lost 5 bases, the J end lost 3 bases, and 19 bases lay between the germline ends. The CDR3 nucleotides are TGTGCCAGCAGCTATATTTCGGCCTCCTGGGACACTGAAGCTTTCTTT. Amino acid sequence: CASSYISASWDTEAFF.

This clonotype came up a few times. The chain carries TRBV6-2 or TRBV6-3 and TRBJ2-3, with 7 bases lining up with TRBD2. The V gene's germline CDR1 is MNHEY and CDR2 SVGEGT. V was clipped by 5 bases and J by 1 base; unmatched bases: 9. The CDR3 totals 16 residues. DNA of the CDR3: TGTGCCAGCAGTGCCGTTGGGGGGGGGGGCACAGATACGCAGTATTTT. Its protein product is CASSAVGGGGTDTQYF.

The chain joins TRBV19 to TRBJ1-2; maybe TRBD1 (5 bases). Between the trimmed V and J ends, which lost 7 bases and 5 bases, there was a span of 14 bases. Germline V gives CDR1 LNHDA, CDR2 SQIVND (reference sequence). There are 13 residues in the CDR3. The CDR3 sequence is CASTPTASYGYTF. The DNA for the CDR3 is TGTGCCAGTACCCCGACAGCCTCGTATGGCTACACCTTC.

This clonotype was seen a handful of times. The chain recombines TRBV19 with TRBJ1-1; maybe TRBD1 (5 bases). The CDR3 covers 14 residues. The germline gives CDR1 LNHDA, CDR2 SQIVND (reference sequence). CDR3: CAPPGAGPTTEAFF. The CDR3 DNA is TGTGCTCCCCCTGGGGCAGGGCCAACCACTGAAGCTTTCTTT.

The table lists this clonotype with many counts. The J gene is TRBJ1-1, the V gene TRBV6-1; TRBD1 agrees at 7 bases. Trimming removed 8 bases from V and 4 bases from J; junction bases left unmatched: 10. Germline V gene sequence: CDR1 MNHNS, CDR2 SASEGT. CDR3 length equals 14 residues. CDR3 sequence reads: CASWVQGFATEAFF. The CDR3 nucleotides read TGTGCCAGCTGGGTACAGGGGTTCGCCACTGAAGCTTTCTTT.

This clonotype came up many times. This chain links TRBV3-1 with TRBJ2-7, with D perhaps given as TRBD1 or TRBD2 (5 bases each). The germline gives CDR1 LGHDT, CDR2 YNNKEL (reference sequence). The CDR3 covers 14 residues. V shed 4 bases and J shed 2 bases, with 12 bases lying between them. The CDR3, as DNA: TGTGCCAGCAGCCGGGACCAGTGGGCCTACGAGCAGTACTTC. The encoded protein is CASSRDQWAYEQYF.

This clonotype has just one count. CDR3 sequence (DNA): TGTGCCAGCAGTGAAAGGCTTGGGTCCTACGAGCAGTACTTC. Encoded protein: CASSERLGSYEQYF. This chain joins TRBV2 and TRBJ2-7; the D is unclear. Germline values: CDR1 SNHLY, CDR2 FYNNEI. This CDR3 comprises 14 residues. V dropped 2 bases and J dropped 1 base, with 9 bases sitting between them.

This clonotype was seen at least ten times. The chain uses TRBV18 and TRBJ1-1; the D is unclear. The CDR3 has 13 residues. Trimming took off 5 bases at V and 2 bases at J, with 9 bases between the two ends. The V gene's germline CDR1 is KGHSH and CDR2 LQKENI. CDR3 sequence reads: CASSGNINTEAFF. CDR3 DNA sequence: TGTGCCAGCTCAGGAAATATCAACACTGAAGCTTTCTTT. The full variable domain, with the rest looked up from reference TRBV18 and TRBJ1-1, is NAGVMQNPRHLVRRRGQEARLRCSPMKGHSHVYWYRQLPEEGLKFMVYLQKENIIDESGMPKERFSAEFPKEGPSILRIQQVVRGDSAAYFCASSGNINTEAFFGQGTRLTVV.

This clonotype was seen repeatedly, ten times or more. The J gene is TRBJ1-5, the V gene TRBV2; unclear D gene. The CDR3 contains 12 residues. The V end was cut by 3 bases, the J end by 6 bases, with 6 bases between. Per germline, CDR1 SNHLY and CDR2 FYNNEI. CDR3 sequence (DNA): TGTGCCAGCAGTGAGAGGGTTCAGCCCCAGCATTTT. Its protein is CASSERVQPQHF.

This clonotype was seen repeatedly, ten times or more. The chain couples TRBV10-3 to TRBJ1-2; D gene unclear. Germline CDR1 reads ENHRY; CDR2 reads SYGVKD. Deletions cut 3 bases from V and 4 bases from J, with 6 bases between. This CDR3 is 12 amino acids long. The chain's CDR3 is CAISDATYGYTF. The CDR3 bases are TGTGCCATCAGTGATGCCACCTATGGCTACACCTTC.

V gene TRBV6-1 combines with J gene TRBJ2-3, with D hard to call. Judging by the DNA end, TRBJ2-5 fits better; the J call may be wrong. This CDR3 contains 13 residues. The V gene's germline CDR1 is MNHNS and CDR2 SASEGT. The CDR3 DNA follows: TGTGCCAGCAGTAACCTCAACAAGGAGACCCAGTACTTC. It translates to CASSNLNKETQYF.

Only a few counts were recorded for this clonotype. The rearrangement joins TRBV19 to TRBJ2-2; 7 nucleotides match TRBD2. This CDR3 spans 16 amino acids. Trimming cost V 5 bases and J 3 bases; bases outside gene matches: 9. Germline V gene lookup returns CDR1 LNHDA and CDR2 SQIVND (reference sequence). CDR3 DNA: TGTGCCAGTAGTTGGCGTGGGGGAGGGGACACCGGGGAGCTGTTTTTT. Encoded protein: CASSWRGGGDTGELFF.

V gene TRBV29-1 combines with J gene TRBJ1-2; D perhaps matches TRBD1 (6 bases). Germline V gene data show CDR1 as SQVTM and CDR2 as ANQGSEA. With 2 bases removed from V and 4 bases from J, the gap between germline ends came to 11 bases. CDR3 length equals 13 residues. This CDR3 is CSVESGALYGYTF. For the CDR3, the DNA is TGCAGCGTTGAATCAGGGGCCCTCTATGGCTACACCTTC.